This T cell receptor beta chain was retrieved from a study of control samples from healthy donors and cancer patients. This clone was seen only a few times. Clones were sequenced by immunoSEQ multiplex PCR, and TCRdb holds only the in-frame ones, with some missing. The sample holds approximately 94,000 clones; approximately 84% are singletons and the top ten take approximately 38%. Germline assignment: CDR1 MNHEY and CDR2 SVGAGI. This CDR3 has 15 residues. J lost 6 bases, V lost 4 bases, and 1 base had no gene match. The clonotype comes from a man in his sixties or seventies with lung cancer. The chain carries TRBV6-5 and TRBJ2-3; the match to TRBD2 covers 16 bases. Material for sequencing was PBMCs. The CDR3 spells CASSLGLAGGDTQYF. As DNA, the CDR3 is TGTGCCAGCAGTTTGGGACTAGCGGGGGGGGATACGCAGTATTTT.